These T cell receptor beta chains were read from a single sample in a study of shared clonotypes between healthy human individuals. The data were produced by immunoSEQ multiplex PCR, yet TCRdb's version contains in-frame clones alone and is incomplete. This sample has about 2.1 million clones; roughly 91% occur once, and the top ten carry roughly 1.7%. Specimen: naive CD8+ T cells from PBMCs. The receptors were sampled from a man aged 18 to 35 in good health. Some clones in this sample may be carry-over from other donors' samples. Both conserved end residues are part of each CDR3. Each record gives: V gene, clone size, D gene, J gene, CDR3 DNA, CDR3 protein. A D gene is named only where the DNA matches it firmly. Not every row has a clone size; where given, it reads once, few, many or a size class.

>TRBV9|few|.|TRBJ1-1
TGTGCCAGCAGCGTAGGATCGGGGAACACTGAAGCTTTCTTT
CASSVGSGNTEAFF
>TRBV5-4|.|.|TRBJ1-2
TGTGCCAGCAGCTTGTTTGGGGCAAGCTATGGCTACACCTTC
CASSLFGASYGYTF
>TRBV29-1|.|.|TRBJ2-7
TGCAGCGTTGTAGACTCCTACGAGCAGTACTTC
CSVVDSYEQYF
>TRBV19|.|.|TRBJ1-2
TGTGCCAGTAGTGCCGTCCCGACAGGAGACTATGGCTACACCTTC
CASSAVPTGDYGYTF
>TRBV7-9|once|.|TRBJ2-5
TGTGCCAGCAGCTCCAGGCAGGCCGACCAAGAGACCCAGTACTTC
CASSSRQADQETQYF
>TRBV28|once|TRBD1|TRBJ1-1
TGTGCCACCGATAAAAGGGGGCGTGTCACTGAAGCTTTCTTT
CATDKRGRVTEAFF
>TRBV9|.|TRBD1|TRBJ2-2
TGTGCCAGCAGCGTACTGGGACAGAAAAACACCGGGGAGCTGTTTTTT
CASSVLGQKNTGELFF
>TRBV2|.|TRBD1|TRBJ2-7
TGTGCCAGCAGCCCCTGGGACAGCCGCAACTACGAGCAGTACTTC
CASSPWDSRNYEQYF
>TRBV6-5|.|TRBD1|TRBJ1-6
TGTGCCAGCAGTCCAACAGGGGTTTCACCCCTCCACTTT
CASSPTGVSPLHF
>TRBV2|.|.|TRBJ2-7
TGTGCCAGCAGTGAGTGGCAGGATAGCTCCTACGAGCAGTACTTC
CASSEWQDSSYEQYF
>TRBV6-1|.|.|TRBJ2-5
TGTGCCAGCAGAGGACGGGGAGAAGAGACCCAGTACTTC
CASRGRGEETQYF
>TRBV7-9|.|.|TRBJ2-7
TGTGCCAGCAGCTTAGGAGGGGCCCTCGCGGAGCAGTACTTC
CASSLGGALAEQYF
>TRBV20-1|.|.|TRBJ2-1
TGCAGTGCTAGAGAGTACAATGAGCAGTTCTTC
CSAREYNEQFF
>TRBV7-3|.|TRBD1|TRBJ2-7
TGTGCCAGCAGCACGGGACAGGGGGCCTACGAGCAGTACTTC
CASSTGQGAYEQYF
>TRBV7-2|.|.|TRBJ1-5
TGTGCCAGCAGCTTCCAGGGACCGGGTCAGCCCCAGCATTTT
CASSFQGPGQPQHF
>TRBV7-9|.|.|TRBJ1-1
TGTGCCAGCAGCCCTCAGGGGTATAGCACTGAAGCTTTCTTT
CASSPQGYSTEAFF
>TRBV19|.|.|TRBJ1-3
TGTGCCAGTAGTAATCACGAGGGTTCAGGAAACACCATATATTTT
CASSNHEGSGNTIYF
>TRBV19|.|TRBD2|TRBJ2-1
TGTGCCAGTACCTCTATACGAGCGGGAGCTCGCAATGAGCAGTTCTTC
CASTSIRAGARNEQFF
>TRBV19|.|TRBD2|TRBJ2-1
TGTGCCAGTAGTCCCACGGGACTAGCGGGAGGGAATGAGCAGTTCTTC
CASSPTGLAGGNEQFF
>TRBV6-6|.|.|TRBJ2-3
TGTGCCAGCAGTTACGGGTCCAAGGGGGATACGCAGTATTTT
CASSYGSKGDTQYF
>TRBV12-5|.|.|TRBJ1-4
TGTGCTAGTGCCCGTACCGCGGGGGGTAATGAAAAACTGTTTTTT
CASARTAGGNEKLFF
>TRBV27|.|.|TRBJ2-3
TGTGCCAGCAGTTTAAAACAGAACACAGATACGCAGTATTTT
CASSLKQNTDTQYF
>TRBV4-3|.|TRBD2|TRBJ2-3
TGCGCCAGCAGCCCCGGGGGGACCACAGATACGCAGTATTTT
CASSPGGTTDTQYF
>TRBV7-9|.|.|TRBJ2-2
TGTGCCAGCAGCTTAAGGCTTGTCGGCGGCACCGGGGAGCTGTTTTTT
CASSLRLVGGTGELFF
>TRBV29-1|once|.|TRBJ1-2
TGCAGCGTTGGCCCTCCACCCGATGGCTACACCTTC
CSVGPPPDGYTF
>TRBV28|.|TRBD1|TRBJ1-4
TGTGCCAGCAGTTTCCCCTACAGGGGCGGTAATGAAAAACTGTTTTTT
CASSFPYRGGNEKLFF
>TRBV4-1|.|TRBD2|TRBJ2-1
TGCGCCAGCAGCCAAAGGACTAGCGATACATACAATGAGCAGTTCTTC
CASSQRTSDTYNEQFF
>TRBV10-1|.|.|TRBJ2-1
TGCGCCAAAAGCGGGACAGAGCAGTTCTTC
CAKSGTEQFF
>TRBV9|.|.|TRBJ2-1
TGTGCCAGCAGCGTAGGCACCCCGATCAGCGAGCAGTTCTTC
CASSVGTPISEQFF
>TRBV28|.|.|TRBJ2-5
TGTGCCAGCAGCTTCCCCCCCCTCAAGAGGGGAACGGTTCAAGAGACCCAGTACTTC
CASSFPPLKRGTVQETQYF
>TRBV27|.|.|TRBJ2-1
TGTGCCAGCGGTTGGAAAGCGGGCGGTGAGCAGTTCTTC
CASGWKAGGEQFF
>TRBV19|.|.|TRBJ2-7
TGTGCCAGTAGTACCTTCGGACAAGCCTACGAGCAGTACTTC
CASSTFGQAYEQYF
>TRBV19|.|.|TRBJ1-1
TGTGCCAGTAGCCAGGGTCACACTGAAGCTTTCTTT
CASSQGHTEAFF
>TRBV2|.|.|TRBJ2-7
TGTGCCAGCTTGTTGGTCGGCACGGTGAACTACGAGCAGTACTTC
CASLLVGTVNYEQYF
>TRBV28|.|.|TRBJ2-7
TGTGCCAGCAGCACCGCCGGGGAGCAGTACTTC
CASSTAGEQYF
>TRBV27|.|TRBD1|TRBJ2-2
TGTGCCAGCAGCCCCAGACAGGGGTACACCGGGGAGCTGTTTTTT
CASSPRQGYTGELFF
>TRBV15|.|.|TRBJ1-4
TGTGCCACCAGCAGAGTTCCACGGGGACCTTCTAATGAAAAACTGTTTTTT
CATSRVPRGPSNEKLFF
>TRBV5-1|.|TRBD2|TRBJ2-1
TGCGCCAGCAGCTGGCGGGGGGGGAGCATAGCGGACAATGAGCAGTTCTTC
CASSWRGGSIADNEQFF
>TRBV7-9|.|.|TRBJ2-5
TGTGCCAGCAGCTTTAGGCGGGGCAACCAAGAGACCCAGTACTTC
CASSFRRGNQETQYF
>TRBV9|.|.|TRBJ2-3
TGTGCCAGCAGCGTAGGGAGCGGGCGGACAGATACGCAGTATTTT
CASSVGSGRTDTQYF
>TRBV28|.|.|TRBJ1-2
TGTGCCAGCAGTTTAAGGGAAGCCCGGGGGGCTAGCGGAAACTATGGCTACACCTTC
CASSLREARGASGNYGYTF